The sequence of this TCR beta chain was determined in a study of cytomegalovirus exposure and HLA in healthy donors. PCR was performed using 60 Vbeta and 13 Jbeta primers. In the source study's methods: Approximately 11 million of 70 million to 80 million unique TCR beta chains were shared, per a later count. Sequencing used immunoSEQ multiplex PCR; TCRdb keeps in-frame clones, though not all of them. For V, J and clone size, that table is used; D and trimming come from the DNA. The sample holds 110,000 or so clones, 70% to 80% seen once. This clone showed up just a few times. The antigen is undetermined. Study outcomes and limitations: In an earlier analysis, most TCR beta V segments were productive about 87% or about 30% of the time.

CDR1 is SGHNT, CDR2 YENEEA, per germline. This CDR3 has 14 amino acids. Trimming cost V 5 bases and J 1 base, with 11 bases left between them. The clonotype comes from a woman in her forties in good health and CMV-seropositive. Sequenced material: PBMCs. This rearrangement joins TRBV11-3 to TRBJ1-1; possible D gene TRBD1, 5 bases. CDR3 DNA: TGTGCCAGCAGCCCCCGGGGGACGAACACTGAAGCTTTCTTT. Protein: CASSPRGTNTEAFF.